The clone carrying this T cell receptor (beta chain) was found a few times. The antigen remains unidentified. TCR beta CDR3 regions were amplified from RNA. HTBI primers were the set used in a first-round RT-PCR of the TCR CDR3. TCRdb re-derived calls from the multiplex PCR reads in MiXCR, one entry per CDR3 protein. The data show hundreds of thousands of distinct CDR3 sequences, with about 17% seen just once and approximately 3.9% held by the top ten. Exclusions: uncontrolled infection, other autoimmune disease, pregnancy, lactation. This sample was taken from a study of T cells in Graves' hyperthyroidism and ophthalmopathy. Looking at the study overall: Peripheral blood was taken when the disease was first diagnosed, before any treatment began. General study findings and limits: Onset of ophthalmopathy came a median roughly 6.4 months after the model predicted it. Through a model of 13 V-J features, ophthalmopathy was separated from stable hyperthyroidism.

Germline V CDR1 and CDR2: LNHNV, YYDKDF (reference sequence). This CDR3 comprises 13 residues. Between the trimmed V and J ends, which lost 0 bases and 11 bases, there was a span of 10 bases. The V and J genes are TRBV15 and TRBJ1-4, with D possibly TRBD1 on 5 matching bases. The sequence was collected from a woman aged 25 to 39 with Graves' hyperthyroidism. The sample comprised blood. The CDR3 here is CATSRDAGPKLFF. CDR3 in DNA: TGTGCCACCAGCAGAGATGCAGGGCCCAAACTGTTTTTT.